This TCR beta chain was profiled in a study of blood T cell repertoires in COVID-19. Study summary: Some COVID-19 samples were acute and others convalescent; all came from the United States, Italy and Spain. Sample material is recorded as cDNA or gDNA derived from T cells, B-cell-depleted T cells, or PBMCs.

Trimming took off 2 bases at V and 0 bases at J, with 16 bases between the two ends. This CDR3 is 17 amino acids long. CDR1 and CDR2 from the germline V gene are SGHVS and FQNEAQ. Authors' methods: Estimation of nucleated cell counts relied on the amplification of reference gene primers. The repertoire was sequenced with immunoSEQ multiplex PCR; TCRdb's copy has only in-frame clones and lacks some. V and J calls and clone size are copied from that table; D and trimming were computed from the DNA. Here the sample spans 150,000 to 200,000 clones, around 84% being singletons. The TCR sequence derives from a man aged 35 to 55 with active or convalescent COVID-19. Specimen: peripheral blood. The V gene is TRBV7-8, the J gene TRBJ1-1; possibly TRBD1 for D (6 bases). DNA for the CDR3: TGTGCCAGCAGCTTACGGAGTTCCGGGACATTGAACACTGAAGCTTTCTTT. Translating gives CASSLRSSGTLNTEAFF.